Presented here are 18 T cell receptor beta chains from one specimen sequenced in a study of cytomegalovirus exposure and HLA in healthy donors. The PCR contained 60 Vbeta and 13 Jbeta primers. Some clones are missing from TCRdb's copy, which holds only in-frame ones; the method was immunoSEQ multiplex PCR. Of approximately 140,000 clones in the sample, around three quarters were seen once. Input material: PBMCs. The receptors were gathered from a man in his forties in good health and CMV-seropositive.

The chain couples TRBV10-1 to TRBJ2-1, with D tentatively TRBD2 (6 bases). With 3 bases removed from V and 7 bases from J, the gap between germline ends came to 16 bases. The CDR3 contains 15 residues. Germline CDR1 reads WNHNN; CDR2 reads SYGVQD (reference sequence). CDR3 DNA: TGCGCCAGCAGTGACCGTCAGGGACTGGCGAATGAGCAGTTCTTC. Amino acids: CASSDRQGLANEQFF.

V gene TRBV30 combines with J gene TRBJ2-2, with a weak D call TRBD2 (5 bases). This CDR3 region has 16 residues. The V end lost 1 base, the J end lost 0 bases, and 12 bases lay between the germline ends. Germline CDR1 reads GTSNPN; CDR2 reads SVGIG (reference sequence). In nucleotides, the CDR3 is TGTGCCTGGAGTGCGGCTGGGCGGGCGAACACCGGGGAGCTGTTTTTT. Its protein is CAWSAAGRANTGELFF.

The gene calls are TRBV2 and TRBJ1-1; no clear D gene. This CDR3 has 13 amino acids. CDR1 is SNHLY, CDR2 FYNNEI, per germline. The ends were cut back, 7 bases at V and 0 bases at J, with 9 bases in the middle. The chain's CDR3 is CASTERMNTEAFF. The CDR3, as DNA: TGTGCCAGCACTGAGAGGATGAACACTGAAGCTTTCTTT.

The rearrangement links TRBV6-5 to TRBJ2-3, with no clear D. V was pared by 10 bases and J by 1 base, with 9 bases between. Germline CDR1 and CDR2: MNHEY and SVGAGI. The CDR3 is made up of 12 amino acids. The CDR3 DNA is TGTGCCACCCTCCCGGGCACAGATACGCAGTATTTT. It codes for CATLPGTDTQYF.

V and J are TRBV4-1 and TRBJ1-1; D ambiguous. In germline, CDR1 is MGHRA, CDR2 YSYEKL. The CDR3 spans 15 residues. V was clipped by 1 base and J by 1 base, with 10 bases between them. The CDR3 spells CASSQGPSGNTEAFF. CDR3 nucleotide sequence: TGCGCCAGCAGCCAAGGTCCCTCGGGGAACACTGAAGCTTTCTTT.

The chain is built from TRBV19 and TRBJ1-1, with D perhaps TRBD1 (6 bases). Germline V gene data show CDR1 as LNHDA and CDR2 as SQIVND (reference sequence). The CDR3 totals 16 residues. Deletions cut 2 bases from V and 0 bases from J, with 13 bases between. The CDR3 region has the DNA TGTGCCAGTAGTATACTCACAGGGCCTATGAACACTGAAGCTTTCTTT. It codes for CASSILTGPMNTEAFF.

This clone was counted a few times. CDR3 sequence reads: CAWSVGGTTYEQYF. The CDR3 DNA reads TGTGCCTGGAGTGTTGGGGGCACGACCTACGAGCAGTACTTC. J is TRBJ2-7 and V is TRBV30; tentative D call: TRBD1 (6 bases). Germline-derived CDR1 and CDR2 are GTSNPN and SVGIG (reference sequence). V dropped 0 bases and J dropped 2 bases, with 11 bases sitting between them. The CDR3 length is 14 residues.

V gene TRBV14 combines with J gene TRBJ2-6; 8 bases are a match to TRBD2. Per germline, CDR1 SGHDN and CDR2 FVKESK. The CDR3 is made up of 17 amino acids. The V gene end was trimmed by 0 bases and the J gene end by 2 bases; junction bases not matched to a gene: 3. In DNA, the CDR3 is TGTGCCAGCAGCCAAGATCGGCGGGGGGCTGGGGCCAACGTCCTGACTTTC. The encoded protein is CASSQDRRGAGANVLTF. Supplemented by reference TRBV14 and TRBJ2-6, the full variable domain reads EAGVTQFPSHSVIEKGQTVTLRCDPISGHDNLYWYRRVMGKEIKFLLHFVKESKQDESGMPNNRFLAERTGGTYSTLKVQPAELEDSGVYFCASSQDRRGAGANVLTFGAGSRLTVL.

V usage is TRBV7-2 and J usage is TRBJ2-3; D might be TRBD2 (5 bases). CDR3 size: 16 residues. The germline gives CDR1 SGHTA, CDR2 FQGNSA. Trimming removed 0 bases from V and 2 bases from J, with 12 bases in between. This CDR3 is CASSLAGLLHTDTQYF. DNA of the CDR3: TGTGCCAGCAGCTTAGCTGGACTCCTCCACACAGATACGCAGTATTTT.

The V and J genes are TRBV6-6 and TRBJ1-1, with D possibly matching TRBD1 (6 bases). Germline assignment: CDR1 MNHNY and CDR2 SVGAGI (reference sequence). V was clipped by 2 bases and J by 11 bases, with 15 bases between them. The CDR3 is 13 residues long. CDR3: CASSYDTGFLAFF. DNA of the CDR3: TGTGCCAGCAGTTACGATACAGGGTTTTTGGCTTTCTTT.

This rearrangement joins TRBV2 to TRBJ2-7; the D is unclear. The V gene's germline CDR1 is SNHLY and CDR2 FYNNEI. V was pared by 3 bases and J by 3 bases, with 12 bases between. The CDR3 totals 14 residues. The CDR3 loop is CASSDWSSFYEQYF. In DNA form, the CDR3 reads TGTGCCAGCAGTGATTGGAGTAGTTTCTACGAGCAGTACTTC. The full variable domain, with the rest looked up from reference TRBV2 and TRBJ2-7, is EPEVTQTPSHQVTQMGQEVILRCVPISNHLYFYWYRQILGQKVEFLVSFYNNEISEKSEIFDDQFSVERPDGSNFTLKIRSTKLEDSAMYFCASSDWSSFYEQYFGPGTRLTVT.

The V call is TRBV7-8, the J call TRBJ2-3, with D perhaps matching TRBD1 (6 bases). The CDR3 loop spans 15 amino acids. Trimming took 5 bases from V and 4 from J, leaving 16 bases between them. Germline CDR1 reads SGHVS; CDR2 reads FQNEAQ. CDR3 region: CASSTPRTVADTQYF. The CDR3 nucleotides are TGTGCCAGCAGCACCCCCAGGACAGTTGCAGATACGCAGTATTTT. The full variable domain, in which reference TRBV7-8 and TRBJ2-3 provide the parts outside the CDR3, is GAGVSQSPRYKVAKRGQDVALRCDPISGHVSLFWYQQALGQGPEFLTYFQNEAQLDKSGLPSDRFFAERPEGSVSTLKIQRTQQEDSAVYLCASSTPRTVADTQYFGPGTRLTVL.

The chain joins TRBV5-1 to TRBJ2-7; 7 positions agree with TRBD1. The length of the CDR3 is 13 residues. Per the germline V gene, CDR1 is SGHRS and CDR2 is YFSETQ. The V segment lost 5 bases and the J segment 2 bases; nucleotides outside the gene matches: 4. The CDR3, as DNA: TGCGCCAGCAGAAGGGACAGAACCTACGAGCAGTACTTC. Translation: CASRRDRTYEQYF. The entire variable domain, with the rest obtained from reference TRBV5-1 and TRBJ2-7, is as follows: KAGVTQTPRYLIKTRGQQVTLSCSPISGHRSVSWYQQTPGQGLQFLFEYFSETQRNKGNFPGRFSGRQFSNSRSEMNVSTLELGDSALYLCASRRDRTYEQYFGPGTRLTVT.

The chain couples TRBV2 to TRBJ1-2; no clear D gene. The CDR3 is made up of 13 amino acids. V lost 4 bases, J lost 1 base, and 7 bases lay in between. CDR1 and CDR2 from the germline V gene are SNHLY and FYNNEI. The CDR3 sequence: CASSVTINYGYTF. CDR3 coding DNA: TGTGCCAGCAGTGTTACTATTAACTATGGCTACACCTTC.

DNA of the CDR3: TGCGCCAGCAGCCAAGGGCGGGTTAGCGGGGGAGTAGAGCAGTACTTC. Protein: CASSQGRVSGGVEQYF. The J gene is TRBJ2-7, the V gene TRBV4-1; 9 bases line up with TRBD2. This CDR3 is built from 16 residues. V shed 1 base and J 7 bases; nucleotides not matched to a gene: 11. Germline V gene sequence: CDR1 MGHRA, CDR2 YSYEKL.

The rearrangement uses TRBV18 and TRBJ2-1; D gene unclear. Germline-derived CDR1 and CDR2 are KGHSH and LQKENI. This CDR3 comprises 18 residues. Between the trimmed V and J ends, which lost 1 base and 0 bases, there was a span of 16 bases. The CDR3 region is CASSPLPRAPSSYNEQFF. CDR3 coding DNA: TGTGCCAGCTCACCACTTCCTCGCGCGCCAAGCTCCTACAATGAGCAGTTCTTC.

The chain joins TRBV10-2 to TRBJ2-5; 7 nucleotides match TRBD1. The trim removed 7 bases at V and 4 bases at J, leaving 6 bases unmatched. The CDR3 sequence is 13 residues long. CDR1 is WSHSY, CDR2 SAAADI, per germline. The chain's CDR3 is CASTDRDGETQYF. DNA for the CDR3: TGCGCCAGCACAGACAGGGATGGAGAGACCCAGTACTTC.

The rearrangement links TRBV7-2 to TRBJ1-1; TRBD1 agrees at 7 bases. Germline V lookup: CDR1 SGHTA, CDR2 FQGNSA. This CDR3 spans 15 amino acids. J was trimmed by 3 bases and V by 0 bases; bases with no gene match: 4. CDR3 region: CASSLARGLYTEAFF. CDR3 nucleotide sequence: TGTGCCAGCAGCTTAGCGAGGGGGCTGTACACTGAAGCTTTCTTT.